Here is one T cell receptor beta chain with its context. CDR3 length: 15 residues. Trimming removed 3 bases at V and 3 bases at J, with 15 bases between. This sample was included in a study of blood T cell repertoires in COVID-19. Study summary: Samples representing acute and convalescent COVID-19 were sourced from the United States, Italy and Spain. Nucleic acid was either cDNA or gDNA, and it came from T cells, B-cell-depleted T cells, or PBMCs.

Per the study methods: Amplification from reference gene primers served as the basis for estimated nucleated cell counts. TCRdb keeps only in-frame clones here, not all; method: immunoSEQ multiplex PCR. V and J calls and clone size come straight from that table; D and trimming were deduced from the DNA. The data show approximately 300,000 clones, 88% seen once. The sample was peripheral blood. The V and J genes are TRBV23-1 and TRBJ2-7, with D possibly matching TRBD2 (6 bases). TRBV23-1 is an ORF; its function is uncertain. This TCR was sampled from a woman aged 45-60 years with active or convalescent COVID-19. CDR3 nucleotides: TGCGCCAGCAGTCATCTGGGGAGGTTCATCTACGAGCAGTACTTC. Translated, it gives CASSHLGRFIYEQYF.